Sequencing of this T cell receptor (beta chain) was carried out in a study of tumor-infiltrating lymphocytes in primary liver carcinoma. The study co-extracted DNA and RNA from around 20-30 mg of unsorted bulk tissue. There are 15 residues in the CDR3. Per the germline V gene, CDR1 is LGHNA and CDR2 is YSLEER. A word on this clonotype: One end of the junction does not line up with germline, which may come from a read error.

From around 530 ng of total RNA, TCR beta-specific cDNA was reverse-transcribed using a constant-region primer. Construction of TCR beta libraries relied on three successive nested multiplex PCR rounds employing slightly modified ARM-PCR. Both of the initial two PCR rounds ran for around 9 cycles and employed TRBV1-TRBV30 forward primers alongside a C-beta reverse primer. TCRdb ran MiXCR on the multiplex PCR reads and lists one entry per CDR3 protein. The repertoire includes tens of thousands of distinct CDR3 sequences, 69% of them detected once, and approximately 27% sits in the top ten. V and J are TRBV4-3 and TRBJ2-7; D is unclear. This clonotype was obtained from a man in his forties with primary liver carcinoma and hepatitis B virus infection. What was sequenced was tumor-adjacent normal liver tissue. Here the CDR3 reads CACSQAWPRVYEQYF. CDR3 nucleotides: TGCGCCTGCAGCCAAGCTTGGCCAAGGGTCTACGAGCAGTACTTC.